This T cell receptor (beta chain) emerged from a study of response to subunit inactivated influenza vaccine. Notes on the study in general: Few additional T cells are recruited per seasonal influenza vaccination, authors suggested.

TCRdb redid the calling of the RT-PCR reads with MiXCR, one entry per CDR3 protein. Among 650,000 to 800,000 distinct CDR3 sequences listed, approximately 13% were seen once. Trimming shortened V by 0 bases and J by 3 bases, and 9 bases separated the two germline ends. The CDR3 loop spans 13 amino acids. Germline loops: CDR1 DFQATT, CDR2 SNEGSKA (reference sequence). This clonotype was detected many times. Antigen unknown. Source: PBMCs from blood, taken 14 to 15 days before vaccination. This chain connects TRBV20-1 to TRBJ2-7, with D uncertain. The clonotype was recovered from a man aged 50 to 59 who received an inactivated influenza vaccine. This CDR3 reads CSARDLFGYEQYF. DNA for the CDR3: TGCAGTGCTAGAGATTTGTTTGGCTACGAGCAGTACTTC.